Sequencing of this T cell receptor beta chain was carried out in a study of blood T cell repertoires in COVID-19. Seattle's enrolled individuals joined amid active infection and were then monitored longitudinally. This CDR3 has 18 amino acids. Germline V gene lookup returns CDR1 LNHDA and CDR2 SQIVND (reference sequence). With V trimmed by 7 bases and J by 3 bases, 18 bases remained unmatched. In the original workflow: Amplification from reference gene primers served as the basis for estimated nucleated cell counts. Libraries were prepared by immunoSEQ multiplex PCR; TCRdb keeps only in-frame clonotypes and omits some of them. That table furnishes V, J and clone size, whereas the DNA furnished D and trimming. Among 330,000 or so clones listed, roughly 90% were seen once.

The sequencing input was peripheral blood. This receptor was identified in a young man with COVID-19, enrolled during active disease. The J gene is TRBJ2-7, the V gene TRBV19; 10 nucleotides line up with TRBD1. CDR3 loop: CASTPIPNETGGFYEQYF. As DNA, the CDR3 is TGTGCCAGTACGCCGATCCCCAACGAGACAGGGGGCTTCTACGAGCAGTACTTC.